Listed below are T cell receptor beta chains from one sample, sequenced in a study of post-analysis software for immune sequencing data. TCRdb re-analysed the PCR reads in MiXCR, keeping a single row per CDR3 protein. The sample has roughly 800,000 distinct CDR3 sequences, 53% seen once. Material for sequencing was blood. These TCRs come from a girl aged 10-17 years with multiple sclerosis. The CDR3 runs from the conserved cysteine through the conserved F or W. A D gene is named only where the DNA matches it firmly. Clone sizes are given selectively: once, few, many, or a class where the clone is expanded.

TRBD1	once	TRBV7-8	TRBJ1-4	CASSRIRDRVGANEKLFF	TGTGCCAGCAGCCGGATCCGGGACAGGGTTGGGGCTAATGAAAAACTGTTTTTT
-	-	TRBV5-1	TRBJ2-7	CASSLEQTYEQYF	TGCGCCAGCAGCTTGGAACAAACCTACGAGCAGTACTTC
TRBD2	-	TRBV3-1	TRBJ2-4	CASSLGGGLAKNIQYF	TGTGCCAGCAGCCTCGGGGGAGGGTTAGCCAAAAACATTCAGTACTTC
TRBD2	-	TRBV7-3	TRBJ2-3	CASSVTSGRAVGTDTQYF	TGTGCCAGCAGCGTGACTAGCGGGAGGGCCGTAGGCACAGATACGCAGTATTTT
-	-	TRBV20-1	TRBJ2-1	CSAYPGPSPQNEQFF	TGCAGTGCTTATCCGGGACCTAGTCCCCAAAATGAGCAGTTCTTC
TRBD2	-	TRBV5-1	TRBJ2-1	CASSLAGLAGNNEQFF	TGCGCCAGCAGCTTGGCCGGACTAGCGGGAAACAATGAGCAGTTCTTC
-	-	TRBV7-6	TRBJ2-5	CASSRSTAVYQETRYF	TGTGCCAGCAGCAGATCAACGGCGGTGTACCAAGAGACCCGGTACTTC
-	few	TRBV5-1	TRBJ2-5	CASSYPRDRFGETQYF	TGCGCCAGTTCCTATCCTAGGGACCGCTTCGGGGAGACCCAGTACTTC
TRBD1	-	TRBV28	TRBJ1-1	CASSIYRGTTEAFF	TGTGCCAGCAGTATCTACAGGGGAACCACTGAAGCTTTCTTT
-	-	TRBV12-3/TRBV12-4	TRBJ1-2	CASSYRANYGYTF	TGTGCCAGCAGTTACAGGGCAAACTATGGCTACACCTTC
TRBD2	-	TRBV29-1	TRBJ2-1	CSVEEMGLAGGSSYNEQFF	TGCAGCGTTGAAGAAATGGGACTAGCGGGAGGTAGCTCCTACAATGAGCAGTTCTTC
TRBD2	-	TRBV7-8	TRBJ2-5	CASSRHLAGDRKGETQYF	TGTGCCAGCAGCCGTCACCTAGCGGGAGATCGGAAGGGTGAGACCCAGTACTTC
-	-	TRBV9	TRBJ2-3	CASSGEAGAPKDTQYF	TGTGCCAGCAGCGGGGAGGCGGGGGCGCCGAAAGATACGCAGTATTTT
-	-	TRBV25-1	TRBJ2-7	CASTDRGYEQYF	TGTGCCAGCACTGACCGAGGCTACGAGCAGTACTTC